This T cell receptor beta chain was sequenced for a study of blood T cells in healthy people across ages. The second PCR ran about 6 to 11 cycles with a sample-barcoded 5' primer and J-beta primers. The template-switch adaptor was a 5' adaptor with 12 random nucleotides. It tagged each cDNA molecule. TCRdb analysed the 5' RACE reads with MiXCR anew, one entry per CDR3 protein. The sample comprises over a million distinct CDR3 sequences, 45% of which are singletons, and 18% rests with the top ten. Donors gave roughly 10 milliliters of peripheral blood apiece. Study-wide results and limits: A roughly linear age-dependent decrease characterized TCR beta diversity per million T cells. Estimated diversity, derived from one million T cells, was regarded as an underestimate.

Points on this clonotype: Its matching antigen is unknown.

The V gene end was trimmed by 8 bases and the J gene end by 4 bases; junction bases not matched to a gene: 10. CDR1 and CDR2 from the germline V gene are GTSNPN and SVGIG (reference sequence). CDR3 length: 13 residues. Sequencing was carried out using blood. The chain has TRBV30 and TRBJ1-1; TRBD1 aligns across 7 bases. The sequence was obtained from a woman aged 55-70 years in good health. DNA for the CDR3: TGTGCCCGAAGGGACAGCGAGGTCACTGAAGCTTTCTTT. Its translation is CARRDSEVTEAFF. The full variable domain, with the rest looked up from reference TRBV30 and TRBJ1-1, is SQTIHQWPATLVQPVGSPLSLECTVEGTSNPNLYWYRQAAGRGLQLLFYSVGIGQISSEVPQNLSASRPQDRQFILSSKKLLLSDSGFYLCARRDSEVTEAFFGQGTRLTVV.